This TCR beta chain comes out of a study of pediatric ulcerative colitis. This CDR3 is 15 amino acids long. In germline, CDR1 is SGHAT, CDR2 FQNNGV. With 0 bases clipped from V and 3 bases from J, the junction kept 4 bases outside the gene matches. Samples were sequenced at Survey level, maximum 500,000 reads. Data came from immunoSEQ multiplex PCR; TCRdb stores just in-frame clones and leaves some out. The sample records some 57,000 clones, about nine tenths being singletons. The chain couples TRBV11-2 to TRBJ2-7, with 8 bases lining up with TRBD2. Sequenced material: blood. The receptor comes from a boy aged 5 to 17 who was a control in a study of pediatric ulcerative colitis. The CDR3 DNA reads as TGTGCCAGCAGCTTAGATCCGGGACTAGACTACGAGCAGTACTTC. Translation: CASSLDPGLDYEQYF.